The rows below give T cell receptor beta chains drawn from one sample of a study of blood T cell repertoires in COVID-19. This table comes from immunoSEQ multiplex PCR, and its TCRdb copy is limited to in-frame clones, with some not included. The table lists 77,000 or so clones, around 67% of them singletons. Sequencing used peripheral blood. The receptors were gathered from a human donor with acute or convalescent COVID-19. The donor label of this sample is uncertain. Both conserved end residues are trimmed from each CDR3. Fields, in order: clone size, V gene, J gene, CDR3 protein. Rows may omit the clone size; those that give it use once, few, many or a size class.

size: .
V: TRBV28
J: TRBJ1-4
CDR3: ASSRQGIPTNEKLF

size: .
V: TRBV3-1/TRBV3-2
J: TRBJ2-2
CDR3: ASSQLSGANTGELF

size: .
V: TRBV6-2/TRBV6-3
J: TRBJ1-6
CDR3: ASSYSARGMDSPLH

size: .
V: TRBV18
J: TRBJ1-1
CDR3: ASSPGRGTEAF

size: .
V: TRBV4-1
J: TRBJ2-5
CDR3: ASSPPSEETQY

size: .
V: TRBV5-4
J: TRBJ2-5
CDR3: ASSLALAGQETQY

size: .
V: TRBV5-4
J: TRBJ1-5
CDR3: ASSFREGGNYQPQH

size: .
V: TRBV30
J: TRBJ1-5
CDR3: AWSVGRGSNQPQH

size: .
V: TRBV28
J: TRBJ2-1
CDR3: ASSITSGGPYNEQF

size: .
V: TRBV9
J: TRBJ2-1
CDR3: ASSPLSGGDGNEQF

size: .
V: TRBV10-3
J: TRBJ2-3
CDR3: AISESRTGSRDTQY

size: once
V: TRBV20-1
J: TRBJ2-7
CDR3: SAALGNEQY

size: .
V: TRBV4-2
J: TRBJ1-2
CDR3: ASSQELEVRYGYT

size: .
V: TRBV18
J: TRBJ2-3
CDR3: ASSPGSAATDTQY

size: .
V: TRBV6-5
J: TRBJ1-5
CDR3: ASSQGLAANQPQH

size: .
V: TRBV5-6
J: TRBJ2-4
CDR3: ASSTNSLNIQY

size: .
V: TRBV10-3
J: TRBJ2-3
CDR3: ATTSGSPGTDTQY

size: .
V: TRBV14
J: TRBJ2-3
CDR3: ASSQDGGGRKDTQY

size: .
V: TRBV6-2/TRBV6-3
J: TRBJ2-7
CDR3: ASSSQAGTYEQY

size: once
V: TRBV30
J: TRBJ2-5
CDR3: AWSTRVRETQY

size: .
V: TRBV18
J: TRBJ2-1
CDR3: ASSKPGTGGEQF

size: few
V: TRBV13
J: TRBJ2-7
CDR3: ASSLGASGQTYEQY

size: .
V: TRBV19
J: TRBJ1-2
CDR3: ASTNREKDGYT

size: .
V: TRBV4-1
J: TRBJ2-3
CDR3: ASSLGQNTDTQY

size: many
V: TRBV3-1/TRBV3-2
J: TRBJ2-1
CDR3: ASSHGTSGGYNEQF